This T cell receptor beta chain was documented in a study of regulatory T cells in long-lasting Graves disease. Time point in this sample: newly diagnosed GD, antithyroid drugs for less than 3 months. Extracted RNA from PBMCs served as the source of the TCR library. In germline, CDR1 is LNHNV, CDR2 YYDKDF (reference sequence). This CDR3 has 13 amino acids. V shed 4 bases and J shed 4 bases, with 10 bases lying between them. This clonotype was counted ten times or more. The authors built TCR beta libraries using iRepertoire HTBI primers and Arm-PCR of CDR3 regions. One entry per CDR3 protein results from TCRdb running MiXCR on the multiplex PCR reads. The sample has more than 450,000 distinct CDR3 sequences, around 15% seen once. The same data also contributed to another study, on T cells in Graves' hyperthyroidism and ophthalmopathy.

The receptor comes from a man in his forties or fifties with Graves disease. The chain couples TRBV15 to TRBJ2-5; D remains ambiguous. The specimen comprised peripheral blood mononuclear cells (PBMCs), sampled at new diagnosis, from a patient treated with antithyroid drugs. CDR3 coding DNA: TGTGCCACCAGCAAGAACAGTCTAGAGACCCAGTACTTC. Its translation: CATSKNSLETQYF.